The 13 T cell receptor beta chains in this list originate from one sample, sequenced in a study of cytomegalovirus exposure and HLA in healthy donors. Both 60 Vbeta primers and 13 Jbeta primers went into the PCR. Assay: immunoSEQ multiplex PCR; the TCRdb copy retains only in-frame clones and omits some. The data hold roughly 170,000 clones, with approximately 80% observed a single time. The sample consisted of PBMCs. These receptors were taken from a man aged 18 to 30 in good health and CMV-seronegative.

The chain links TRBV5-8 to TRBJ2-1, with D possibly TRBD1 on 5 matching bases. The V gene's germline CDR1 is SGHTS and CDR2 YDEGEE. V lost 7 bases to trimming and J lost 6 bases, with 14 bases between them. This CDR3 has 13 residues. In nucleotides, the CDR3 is TGTGCCAGCTTACCTGGGGCTAGCAATGAGCAGTTCTTC. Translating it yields CASLPGASNEQFF.

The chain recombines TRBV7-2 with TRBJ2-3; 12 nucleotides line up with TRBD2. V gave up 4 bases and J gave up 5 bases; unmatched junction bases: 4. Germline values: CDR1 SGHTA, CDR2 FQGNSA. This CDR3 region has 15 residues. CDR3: CASSSTSGRLDTQYF. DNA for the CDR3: TGTGCCAGCAGCTCGACTAGCGGGAGACTAGATACGCAGTATTTT. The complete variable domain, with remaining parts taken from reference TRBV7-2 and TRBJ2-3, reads GAGVSQSPSNKVTEKGKDVELRCDPISGHTALYWYRQSLGQGLEFLIYFQGNSAPDKSGLPSDRFSAERTGGSVSTLTIQRTQQEDSAVYLCASSSTSGRLDTQYFGPGTRLTVL.

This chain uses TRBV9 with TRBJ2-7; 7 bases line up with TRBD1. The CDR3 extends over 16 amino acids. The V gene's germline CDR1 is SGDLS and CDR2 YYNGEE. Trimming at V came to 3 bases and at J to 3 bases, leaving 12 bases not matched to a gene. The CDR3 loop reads CASSARWDSRHYEQYF. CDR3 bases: TGTGCCAGCAGCGCAAGGTGGGACAGCAGGCACTACGAGCAGTACTTC.

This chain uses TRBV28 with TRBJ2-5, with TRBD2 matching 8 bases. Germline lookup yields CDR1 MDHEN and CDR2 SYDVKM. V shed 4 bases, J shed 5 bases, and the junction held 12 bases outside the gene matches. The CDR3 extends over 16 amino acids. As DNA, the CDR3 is TGTGCCAGCAGTTCGGGGGGGTTGGTAAGCGGTGAGACCCAGTACTTC. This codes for CASSSGGLVSGETQYF.

CDR3 nucleotide sequence: TGCGCCAGCAGCCTGGAGGTAACTCCCTCCTACGAGCAGTACTTC. This sequence encodes CASSLEVTPSYEQYF. The V gene is TRBV4-3, the J gene TRBJ2-7; TRBD2 is a possible D gene (5 bases). This CDR3 is 15 amino acids long. CDR1 is LGHNA, CDR2 YSLEER, per germline. Trimming took off 4 bases at V and 0 bases at J, with 13 bases between the two ends.

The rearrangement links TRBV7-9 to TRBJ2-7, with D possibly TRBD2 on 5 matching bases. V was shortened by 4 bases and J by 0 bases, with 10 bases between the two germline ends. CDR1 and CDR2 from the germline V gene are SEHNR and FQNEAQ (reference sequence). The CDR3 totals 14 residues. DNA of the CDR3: TGTGCCAGCAGCTCCTCCGGGGACTCCTACGAGCAGTACTTC. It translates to CASSSSGDSYEQYF.

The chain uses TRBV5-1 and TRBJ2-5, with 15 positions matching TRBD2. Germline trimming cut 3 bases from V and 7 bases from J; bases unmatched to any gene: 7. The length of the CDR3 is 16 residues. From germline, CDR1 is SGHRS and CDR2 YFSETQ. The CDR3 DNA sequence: TGCGCCAGCAGCTGGACTAGCGGGGGGGCGATGGGGACCCAGTACTTC. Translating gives CASSWTSGGAMGTQYF. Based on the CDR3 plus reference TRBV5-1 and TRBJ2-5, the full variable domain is KAGVTQTPRYLIKTRGQQVTLSCSPISGHRSVSWYQQTPGQGLQFLFEYFSETQRNKGNFPGRFSGRQFSNSRSEMNVSTLELGDSALYLCASSWTSGGAMGTQYFGPGTRLLVL.

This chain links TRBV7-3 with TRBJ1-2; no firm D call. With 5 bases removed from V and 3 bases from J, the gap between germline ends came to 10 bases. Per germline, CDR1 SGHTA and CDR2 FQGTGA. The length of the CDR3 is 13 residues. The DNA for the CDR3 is TGTGCCAGCAGCCGCGACCGGGACTATGGCTACACCTTC. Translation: CASSRDRDYGYTF.

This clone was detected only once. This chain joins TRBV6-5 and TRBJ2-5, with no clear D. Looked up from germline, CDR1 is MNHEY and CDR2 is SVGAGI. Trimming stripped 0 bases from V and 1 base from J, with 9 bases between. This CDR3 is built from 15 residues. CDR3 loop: CASSYSFSSQETQYF. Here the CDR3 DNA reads TGTGCCAGCAGTTACTCGTTTTCTAGCCAAGAGACCCAGTACTTC.

The CDR3 sequence is CAIARGQSFGYGYTF. In nucleotides, the CDR3 is TGTGCCATCGCTCGAGGACAGAGTTTTGGCTATGGCTACACCTTC. The chain employs TRBV10-3 and TRBJ1-2, with D perhaps matching TRBD1 (6 bases). The germline V and J ends were trimmed by 8 bases and 4 bases, with 20 bases remaining between them. Germline CDR1 is ENHRY and CDR2 is SYGVKD. This CDR3 is 15 amino acids long.

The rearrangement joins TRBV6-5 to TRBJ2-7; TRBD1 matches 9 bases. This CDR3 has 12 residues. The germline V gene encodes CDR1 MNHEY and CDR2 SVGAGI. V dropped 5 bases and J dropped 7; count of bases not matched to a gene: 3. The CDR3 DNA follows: TGTGCCAGCAGTCGACAGGGGGGAGAGCAGTACTTC. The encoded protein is CASSRQGGEQYF.

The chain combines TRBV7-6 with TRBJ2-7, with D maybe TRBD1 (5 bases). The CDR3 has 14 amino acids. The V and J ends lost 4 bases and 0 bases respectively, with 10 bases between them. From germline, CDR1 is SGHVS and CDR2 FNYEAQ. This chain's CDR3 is CASSSGRGSYEQYF. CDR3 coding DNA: TGTGCCAGCAGCTCCGGTAGGGGCTCCTACGAGCAGTACTTC.

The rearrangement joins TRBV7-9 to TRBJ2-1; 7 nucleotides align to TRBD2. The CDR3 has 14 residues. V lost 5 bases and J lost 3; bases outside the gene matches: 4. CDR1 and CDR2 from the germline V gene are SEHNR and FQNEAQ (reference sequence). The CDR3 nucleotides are TGTGCCAGCAGCCAGGGACTAAACTACAATGAGCAGTTCTTC. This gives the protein CASSQGLNYNEQFF.